The T cell receptor (beta chain) described here comes from a study of blood T cells in healthy people across ages (dated by TCRdb to between 2015 and 2016). Study-wide context: In model experiments, template switching captured about one uniquely barcoded TCR beta cDNA molecule for every two T cells. Age-related changes in TCR beta repertoire diversity were measured in the study by deep sequencing normalized with unique cDNA molecular identifiers. The donors were split into four age groups: young (average around 15 years), middle-aged (roughly 39), aged (more than 60) and long-lived (about 82). To avoid experimental bias, donors of different ages were randomly spread across the sequencing lanes. Two additional independent replicas of 1 million unique cDNA reads from the same blood draw were analyzed for two donors (one aged 18 to 30 and one aged 80 or older). Paper-wide results and their limitations: The percentage of naive T cells measured by flow cytometry correlated strongly with observed TCR beta diversity. Estimates of total diversity based on one million sequenced T cells were considered lower bounds and underestimates. Donor CMV infection status was unknown, potentially confounding age-related changes in expanded clonotypes. Compared with the aged group, more naive CD4+ T cells, fewer expanded clones and increased TCR diversity were shown by the long-lived group, suggesting age selection. Conclusive comparison of naive and antigen-experienced compartments was prevented by the profiling of bulk unsorted PBMCs. Observed TCR beta diversity per million T cells fell roughly linearly with age, and a significant reduction was already apparent by age roughly 40.

Library preparation employed 5' RACE. The sample was run on an Illumina HiSeq 2500. A second PCR of about 7 to 12 cycles was run with a J-beta primer mix and a sample-barcoded 5' primer. Each TCR beta cDNA molecule received a unique molecular identifier from a template-switch 5' adaptor carrying 12 random nucleotides. Each sample yielded at least 3 million CDR3-containing paired-end reads. First-strand cDNA synthesis was performed from all RNA using the Mint cDNA synthesis kit, with priming by a TRBC-specific oligonucleotide. After uracil-DNA glycosylase treatment, a first 18-cycle PCR used universal primers M1SS and BC2_uni_R on all cDNA. The paper's processing steps were these. For normalization, 1 million high-quality reads were randomly selected from each sample, with every read carrying a distinct molecular identifier. Reads with shared molecular identifiers were discarded instead of being binned into consensus sequences. CDR3 identification, clonotype clustering and error correction used MiTCR with a Q25 quality threshold and the strictest error-elimination algorithm. A nonparametric unseen species model with Euler transformation was used to estimate a lower bound on total TCR beta diversity. The public sequencing data were trimmed at Q25 with fastp and processed into clonotypes with MiXCR by TCRdb, which kept only in-frame beta chains. For every CDR3 protein sequence, its rows merge into one entry that carries the most common genes and DNA. TCRdb, not the authors, supplied the V and J calls. Across this sample there are about 780,000 distinct CDR3 sequences, with about half seen only once. Approximately 18% of the sample lies in the top ten.

Systemically healthy Caucasian individuals from Russia, around 38 in total and aged about 6 to 95 years, were included as donors. Approximately 9.3 milliliters of peripheral blood were collected from each donor into EDTA-treated Vacutainer tubes. Ficoll-Paque density-gradient centrifugation was used to isolate PBMCs, with at least 6.5 million per sample. Total RNA was extracted from PBMCs with Trizol reagent, with at least 5 micrograms obtained per sample. For every donor, flow cytometry on a PBMC aliquot measured the percentage of naive CD45RAhigh/CD27high T cells. With respect to this clonotype: The target of this receptor is not known. No base quality information exists; no much larger clone differs at one position.

Including cysteine and phenylalanine, the CDR3 has 16 amino acids. The CDR3 DNA has 48 bases and is translated from base 1. Trimming at the junction amounts to 5 bases on V and 0 bases on J, and the germline ends lie 17 bases apart. From a lookup of the germline V gene, CDR1 and CDR2 are SGHRS and YFSETQ. What was sequenced was blood. Recombination connected TRBV5-1 to TRBJ1-1; perhaps TRBD1 is the D gene, with 5 bases matching. This clonotype was sampled from an elderly man in good health. The CDR3 protein is CASRGSGISVNTEAFF. Here is the DNA: TGCGCCAGCAGAGGATCAGGGATCTCCGTGAACACTGAAGCTTTCTTT. When the CDR3 is completed using the reference TRBV5-1 and TRBJ1-1 genes on either side, the full variable domain is KAGVTQTPRYLIKTRGQQVTLSCSPISGHRSVSWYQQTPGQGLQFLFEYFSETQRNKGNFPGRFSGRQFSNSRSEMNVSTLELGDSALYLCASRGSGISVNTEAFFGQGTRLTVV.